This T cell receptor (beta chain) was observed in a study of T cell changes during pregnancy in multiple sclerosis. CDR1 and CDR2 (germline): SGHNT, YENEEA. CDR3 length: 14 residues. V shed 5 bases and J shed 3 bases, with 10 bases lying between them. Profiling relied on immunoSEQ multiplex PCR, and the TCRdb table lists in-frame clones only, not all of them. The table records 65,000 to 85,000 clones, 90% to 95% of them present only once. This TCR was sampled from a female donor in good health, enrolled as a control in a pregnancy study. This rearrangement joins TRBV11-3 to TRBJ2-2; D gene uncertain. Sample: peripheral blood, taken in the second trimester of pregnancy. DNA of the CDR3: TGTGCCAGCAGCCCTACCCCTCACACCGGGGAGCTGTTTTTT. This sequence encodes CASSPTPHTGELFF. The entire variable domain, with the rest obtained from reference TRBV11-3 and TRBJ2-2, is as follows: EAGVVQSPRYKIIEKKQPVAFWCNPISGHNTLYWYLQNLGQGPELLIRYENEEAVDDSQLPKDRFSAERLKGVDSTLKIQPAELGDSAVYLCASSPTPHTGELFFGEGSRLTVL.